These T cell receptor beta chains were read from a single sample in a study of shared clonotypes between healthy human individuals. The protocol was immunoSEQ multiplex PCR, while the TCRdb copy is restricted to in-frame clones and leaves out a portion. Here the sample spans about 660,000 clones, less than 85% being singletons. Sample: memory CD4+ T cells sorted from blood. The origin of the receptors is a woman in her 30s in good health. The CDR3 runs from the conserved cysteine through the conserved F or W. Each record gives: CDR3 length, clone size, V gene, D gene, J gene, CDR3 protein, CDR3 DNA. A D gene is named only where the DNA matches it firmly. Where a row states a size, it is once, few, many or the class of an expanded clone; other rows omit it.

cdr3_length: 12; clone_size: .; v_call: TRBV6-5; d_call: .; j_call: TRBJ2-7; cdr3_aa: CASRGLTREQYF; cdr3_nt: TGTGCCAGCAGGGGACTGACGCGGGAGCAGTACTTC
cdr3_length: 16; clone_size: .; v_call: TRBV18; d_call: .; j_call: TRBJ1-3; cdr3_aa: CASSPSNQGIRNTIYF; cdr3_nt: TGTGCCAGCTCACCCTCAAACCAGGGGATAAGGAACACCATATATTTT
cdr3_length: 17; clone_size: few; v_call: TRBV7-9; d_call: .; j_call: TRBJ2-7; cdr3_aa: CASSFFMGAGTSYEQYF; cdr3_nt: TGTGCCAGCAGCTTTTTTATGGGGGCCGGGACTTCCTACGAGCAGTACTTC
cdr3_length: 12; clone_size: .; v_call: TRBV11-1; d_call: .; j_call: TRBJ2-3; cdr3_aa: CASSRGPPTQYF; cdr3_nt: TGTGCCAGCAGCCGAGGGCCTCCCACGCAGTATTTT
cdr3_length: 13; clone_size: many; v_call: TRBV2; d_call: .; j_call: TRBJ1-2; cdr3_aa: CASSVRTDYGYTF; cdr3_nt: TGTGCCAGCAGTGTGAGAACAGACTATGGCTACACCTTC
cdr3_length: 16; clone_size: once; v_call: TRBV6-6; d_call: .; j_call: TRBJ2-7; cdr3_aa: CASSYRVVGSSYEQYF; cdr3_nt: TGTGCCAGCAGTTACAGAGTAGTGGGGTCCTCCTACGAGCAGTACTTC
cdr3_length: 13; clone_size: .; v_call: TRBV10-3; d_call: .; j_call: TRBJ2-5; cdr3_aa: CAISGGLQETQYF; cdr3_nt: TGTGCCATCAGTGGGGGCTTGCAAGAGACCCAGTACTTC
cdr3_length: 15; clone_size: .; v_call: TRBV19; d_call: .; j_call: TRBJ2-2; cdr3_aa: CASSIGGSNTGELFF; cdr3_nt: TGTGCCAGTAGTATAGGGGGCTCGAACACCGGGGAGCTGTTTTTT
cdr3_length: 17; clone_size: .; v_call: TRBV18; d_call: TRBD2; j_call: TRBJ2-5; cdr3_aa: CASSRASGRDYQETQYF; cdr3_nt: TGTGCCAGCTCACGCGCCAGCGGGAGAGACTACCAAGAGACCCAGTACTTC
cdr3_length: 12; clone_size: few; v_call: TRBV28; d_call: .; j_call: TRBJ1-1; cdr3_aa: CATYILNTEAFF; cdr3_nt: TGTGCCACCTACATCCTTAACACTGAAGCTTTCTTT
cdr3_length: 13; clone_size: .; v_call: TRBV6-5; d_call: TRBD2; j_call: TRBJ2-3; cdr3_aa: CASRGLAGDTQYF; cdr3_nt: TGTGCCAGCAGAGGACTAGCGGGGGATACGCAGTATTTT
cdr3_length: 18; clone_size: .; v_call: TRBV11-1; d_call: .; j_call: TRBJ2-5; cdr3_aa: CASSLGYRTAYGQETQYF; cdr3_nt: TGTGCCAGCAGCTTAGGTTACCGGACAGCGTACGGTCAAGAGACCCAGTACTTC
cdr3_length: 15; clone_size: .; v_call: TRBV18; d_call: .; j_call: TRBJ2-1; cdr3_aa: CASSLQGSGYNEQFF; cdr3_nt: TGTGCCAGCTCACTTCAGGGCTCGGGTTACAATGAGCAGTTCTTC
cdr3_length: 17; clone_size: .; v_call: TRBV4-1; d_call: .; j_call: TRBJ1-2; cdr3_aa: CASSQEIGGSSPYGYTF; cdr3_nt: TGCGCCAGCAGCCAAGAAATAGGGGGAAGTTCCCCCTATGGCTACACCTTC
cdr3_length: 14; clone_size: .; v_call: TRBV29-1; d_call: TRBD1; j_call: TRBJ1-1; cdr3_aa: CSVEKGAILTEAFF; cdr3_nt: TGCAGCGTTGAAAAGGGGGCGATCTTGACTGAAGCTTTCTTT
cdr3_length: 15; clone_size: .; v_call: TRBV19; d_call: .; j_call: TRBJ2-1; cdr3_aa: CASSIAGSSYNEQFF; cdr3_nt: TGTGCCAGTAGTATAGCGGGGTCCTCCTACAATGAGCAGTTCTTC
cdr3_length: 15; clone_size: .; v_call: TRBV10-3; d_call: .; j_call: TRBJ2-7; cdr3_aa: CAIRNTGTLSYEQYF; cdr3_nt: TGTGCCATCAGGAATACCGGGACTCTCTCCTACGAGCAGTACTTC
cdr3_length: 14; clone_size: .; v_call: TRBV29-1; d_call: TRBD1; j_call: TRBJ2-7; cdr3_aa: CSVDGTGGLDEQYF; cdr3_nt: TGCAGCGTTGATGGGACAGGGGGCCTCGACGAGCAGTACTTC
cdr3_length: 12; clone_size: .; v_call: TRBV7-9; d_call: .; j_call: TRBJ1-6; cdr3_aa: CASSPGFPHLHF; cdr3_nt: TGTGCCAGCAGCCCGGGATTTCCCCACCTCCACTTT
cdr3_length: 16; clone_size: .; v_call: TRBV19; d_call: TRBD2; j_call: TRBJ2-5; cdr3_aa: CASSIGSAGVRETQYF; cdr3_nt: TGTGCCAGTAGTATTGGATCAGCGGGAGTTAGAGAGACCCAGTACTTC
cdr3_length: 13; clone_size: .; v_call: TRBV7-3; d_call: .; j_call: TRBJ2-3; cdr3_aa: CASSRSGTDTQYF; cdr3_nt: TGTGCCAGCAGCCGCTCAGGCACAGATACGCAGTATTTT
cdr3_length: 16; clone_size: .; v_call: TRBV2; d_call: TRBD1; j_call: TRBJ1-5; cdr3_aa: CASKASTGVRNQPQHF; cdr3_nt: TGTGCCAGCAAGGCGTCGACAGGGGTCCGCAATCAGCCCCAGCATTTT
cdr3_length: 12; clone_size: .; v_call: TRBV2; d_call: .; j_call: TRBJ1-1; cdr3_aa: CASSPANPGAFF; cdr3_nt: TGTGCCAGCAGTCCGGCCAACCCGGGGGCTTTCTTT
cdr3_length: 15; clone_size: few; v_call: TRBV13; d_call: .; j_call: TRBJ2-3; cdr3_aa: CASSTRDFGTDTQYF; cdr3_nt: TGTGCCAGCAGCACACGAGATTTTGGCACAGATACGCAGTATTTT